This T cell receptor (beta chain) was sequenced during a study of early T cells in non-severe SARS-CoV-2 infection. Study-wide context: Chains were unpaired, as sequencing was done on bulk RNA from unsorted whole blood.

This clonotype was picked up many times. Tagging with unique molecular identifiers was applied to individual cDNA molecules. TCRdb recomputed calls from the 5' RACE reads with MiXCR, one row per CDR3 protein. The sample has some 52,000 distinct CDR3 sequences, over 7.5% seen once. Germline-derived CDR1 and CDR2 are MDHEN and SYDVKM. The CDR3 spans 13 residues. Germline trimming cut 5 bases from V and 9 bases from J; bases unmatched to any gene: 6. The chain combines TRBV28 with TRBJ1-3; 8 bases match TRBD1. The sample was whole blood. The receptor comes from an adult who was a healthcare worker with PCR-confirmed SARS-CoV-2 infection or an uninfected control (not recorded which). The CDR3 protein is CASSHGQGSTIYF. The CDR3 coding sequence is TGTGCCAGCAGTCATGGACAGGGCAGCACCATATATTTT.